The rows below give T cell receptor beta chains drawn from one sample of a study of T cells after yellow fever vaccination. TCRdb recomputed calls from the 5' RACE reads with MiXCR, one row per CDR3 protein. The sample includes some 250,000 distinct CDR3 sequences, 3.6% seen only once; the top ten take under 20%. The sample here was PBMCs, taken 15 days after the yellow fever booster vaccination. The receptor set was obtained from a man between 18 and 35 years old who received the YFV17D yellow fever vaccine. Each CDR3 is given with its conserved first and last residue. A D gene is named only where the DNA matches it firmly. The size field is filled for only some rows; it gives once, few, many or a size class.

v_gene	j_gene	abundance	d_gene	CDR3nt	CDR3aa
TRBV12-3/TRBV12-4	TRBJ2-7	many	TRBD1	TGTGCCAGCAGTCCACTTGACAGGGGGGCCTACGAGCAGTACTTC	CASSPLDRGAYEQYF
TRBV7-3	TRBJ2-3	many	-	TGTGCCAGCAGCTTTCCCTTGGGGGGCACAGATACGCAGTATTTT	CASSFPLGGTDTQYF
TRBV7-9	TRBJ2-3	many	-	TGTGCCAGCAGGTTGAAGAGGAGTAACACAGATACGCAGTATTTT	CASRLKRSNTDTQYF
TRBV7-2	TRBJ2-5	many	-	TGTGCCAGCAGCTTAGATCGGGCAGGGCAAGAGACCCAGTACTTC	CASSLDRAGQETQYF
TRBV7-3	TRBJ2-1	many	TRBD2	TGTGCCAGCAGCCTCCGGACTAGCGGGGTCAATGAGCAGTTCTTC	CASSLRTSGVNEQFF
TRBV4-1	TRBJ2-7	few	-	TGCGCCAGCAGCCAAGAAAGAGGGGGGTTCCCCTACGAGCAGTACTTC	CASSQERGGFPYEQYF
TRBV28	TRBJ2-3	many	TRBD2	TGTGCCAGCAGCCCCGCGGGGGGCCGAACAGATACGCAGTATTTT	CASSPAGGRTDTQYF
TRBV7-2	TRBJ2-2	many	-	TGTGCCAGCAGCTTAGACAGGGCTCCCGGGGAGCTGTTTTTT	CASSLDRAPGELFF
TRBV7-3	TRBJ2-1	many	-	TGTGCCAGCAGCCTTTTCTCCGGGGCCGATTACAATGAGCAGTTCTTC	CASSLFSGADYNEQFF
TRBV7-3	TRBJ2-1	many	-	TGTGCCAGCAGCTCTACGGACTACTACAATGAGCAGTTCTTC	CASSSTDYYNEQFF
TRBV28	TRBJ2-7	many	TRBD2	TGTGCCAGCCTCGAAGCGGGGGGACGGCCTACGGAGCAGTACTTC	CASLEAGGRPTEQYF
TRBV5-1	TRBJ2-5	few	-	TGCGCCAGCAGCTTGGCCTCAGAAGAAGAGACCCAGTACTTC	CASSLASEEETQYF
TRBV29-1	TRBJ1-2	many	-	TGCAGCGTTGGGGCGGACAGAGATGGCTACACCTTC	CSVGADRDGYTF
TRBV10-3	TRBJ2-1	many	-	TGTGCCATCAGTGGACCCAAGGAGAGCTCCTACAATGAGCAGTTCTTC	CAISGPKESSYNEQFF
TRBV29-1	TRBJ1-1	many	-	TGCAGCGTCGGGCAGGGTGAAGCTTTCTTT	CSVGQGEAFF
TRBV6-5	TRBJ1-2	many	-	TGTGCCAGCAGTTACTCGAGAGGCGCGAGTAACTATGGCTACACCTTC	CASSYSRGASNYGYTF
TRBV20-1	TRBJ2-5	-	-	TGCAGTGCTAGGTATCCAAGAAAAGAGACCCAGTACTTC	CSARYPRKETQYF
TRBV12-3/TRBV12-4	TRBJ2-7	many	-	TGTGCCAGCACCTCGACAGGAACGGGGGAGCAGTACTTC	CASTSTGTGEQYF
TRBV4-1	TRBJ1-2	-	-	TGCGCCAGCAGCCAAGAAGAGGGACGGCGCTACACCTTC	CASSQEEGRRYTF
TRBV9	TRBJ2-3	many	TRBD2	TGTGCCAGCAGCCGGGGACTAGCGGGGTTCCCAGATACGCAGTATTTT	CASSRGLAGFPDTQYF
TRBV5-1	TRBJ1-1	many	-	TGCGCCAGCAGCGCAGTGGGGAACATGAACACTGAAGCTTTCTTT	CASSAVGNMNTEAFF
TRBV6-1	TRBJ1-1	many	-	TGTGCCAGCAGTGAAAGGGGAGCGTTTGGGGCTTTCTTT	CASSERGAFGAFF
TRBV6-5	TRBJ2-1	many	TRBD1	TGTGCCAGCAGTTACACAGGGGGCGTTGTCAATGAGCAGTTCTTC	CASSYTGGVVNEQFF
TRBV12-3/TRBV12-4	TRBJ1-2	medium-sized	-	TGTGCCAGCAGTTTAATCTCCCTAGCTAACTATGGCTACACCTTC	CASSLISLANYGYTF
TRBV27	TRBJ1-2	many	-	TGTGCCAGCAGTTTATGGGGGAGCGGTGGCTACACCTTC	CASSLWGSGGYTF
TRBV9	TRBJ2-1	many	-	TGTGCCAGCAGTATTACGGGGACGGGTACCTACAATGAGCAGTTCTTC	CASSITGTGTYNEQFF
TRBV7-3	TRBJ2-3	many	-	TGTGCCAGCAGCCCAACACTAGCTTCTGATACGCAGTATTTT	CASSPTLASDTQYF
TRBV7-3	TRBJ2-5	many	-	TGTGCCAGCAGCTCCGCCGGACTATTTGGGGAGACCCAGTACTTC	CASSSAGLFGETQYF
TRBV7-2	TRBJ1-3	many	-	TGTGCCAGCAGCTTACAGCAAATTGGAAACACCATATATTTT	CASSLQQIGNTIYF
TRBV12-3/TRBV12-4	TRBJ2-2	many	-	TGTGCCAGCAGTTTAAGGTCCGGGTACACCGGGGAGCTGTTTTTT	CASSLRSGYTGELFF
TRBV11-2	TRBJ2-3	many	TRBD2	TGTGCCAGCAGCTCAACCACCGGGACTAGGCCGTTTACGCAGTATTTT	CASSSTTGTRPFTQYF
TRBV7-2	TRBJ2-3	many	TRBD2	TGTGCCAGCAGCTTAATGGCGGGGGAGACCACAGATACGCAGTATTTT	CASSLMAGETTDTQYF
TRBV7-9	TRBJ1-6	many	-	TGTGCCAGCAGCTCCGTCGGCTCCTATAATTCACCCCTCCACTTT	CASSSVGSYNSPLHF
TRBV7-9	TRBJ2-5	many	-	TGTGCCAGCAGCTTATCCGGCTCCACGGAGACCCAGTACTTC	CASSLSGSTETQYF
TRBV7-2	TRBJ1-3	many	-	TGTGCCAGCAGCTTTACTTTTTCCGGAAACACCATATATTTT	CASSFTFSGNTIYF
TRBV11-2	TRBJ2-4	-	-	TGTGCCAGCAGCCCCTCCCACAGCCCAAACATTCAGTACTTC	CASSPSHSPNIQYF
TRBV4-2	TRBJ2-2	many	-	TGTGCCAGCAGCCAAGGGGGGACGGGTGTCGGGGAGCTGTTTTTT	CASSQGGTGVGELFF
TRBV28	TRBJ1-3	many	-	TGTGCCAGCAGTTCCACGTCTGGAAACACCATATATTTT	CASSSTSGNTIYF
TRBV12-3/TRBV12-4	TRBJ1-4	few	-	TGTGCCAGCAGTTTAGGGACCACTAATGAAAAACTGTTTTTT	CASSLGTTNEKLFF
TRBV29-1	TRBJ2-1	many	-	TGCAGCGTTGAAACCGGGACTCAACCCTACAATGAGCAGTTCTTC	CSVETGTQPYNEQFF
TRBV10-3	TRBJ1-5	many	TRBD1	TGTGCCATCAGTGGACCACCGGGACAGGTTCTTGGGACCCAGCATTTT	CAISGPPGQVLGTQHF
TRBV4-3	TRBJ1-6	many	-	TGCGCCAGCAGCCAAGTCGTAGGGCAAAATTCACCCCTCCACTTT	CASSQVVGQNSPLHF
TRBV7-8	TRBJ1-5	many	TRBD1	TGTGCCAGCAGCTTATGGGACAGGGAGGTTAATCAGCCCCAGCATTTT	CASSLWDREVNQPQHF
TRBV6-5	TRBJ2-7	many	-	TGTGCCAGCAGTCCCGGGGCAGGACCCTACGAGCAGTACTTC	CASSPGAGPYEQYF
TRBV5-4	TRBJ2-1	many	-	TGTGCCAGCAGCTTGAGTCAGGGATCCTACAATGAGCAGTTCTTC	CASSLSQGSYNEQFF
TRBV7-2	TRBJ2-1	many	TRBD2	TGTGCCAGCAGCTTAGCAGCGGGGGGGCCGGGAGAGCAGTTCTTC	CASSLAAGGPGEQFF
TRBV24-1	TRBJ1-5	many	TRBD1	TGTGCCACCAGTGATTGGACAGGGGATCAGCCCCAGCATTTT	CATSDWTGDQPQHF
TRBV7-2	TRBJ2-7	many	TRBD2	TGTGCCAGCAGCTTTCTAGCGGGGGGGGACGAGCAGTACTTC	CASSFLAGGDEQYF
TRBV7-2	TRBJ2-5	many	-	TGTGCCAGCAGCTCGGGGGGCACAGGGGAGACCCAGTACTTC	CASSSGGTGETQYF
TRBV29-1	TRBJ2-1	many	TRBD1	TGCAGCGTACTACAGGGGATCCTAGGGAATGAGCAGTTCTTC	CSVLQGILGNEQFF
TRBV5-1	TRBJ2-1	many	TRBD1	TGCGCCAGCAGCTCCCACGGGAGCAGGGGGCATGAGCAGTTCTTC	CASSSHGSRGHEQFF
TRBV4-2	TRBJ2-5	few	TRBD1	TGTGCCAGCAGCCCGGCACGACAGGGGGCCGGGGAGACCCAGTACTTC	CASSPARQGAGETQYF
TRBV7-9	TRBJ1-5	many	TRBD1	TGTGCCAGCAGCCGGACAGGAACGGGTCAGCCCCAGCATTTT	CASSRTGTGQPQHF
TRBV7-6	TRBJ2-3	many	-	TGTGCCAGCAGCTCACTAGAGCGCACAGATACGCAGTATTTT	CASSSLERTDTQYF
TRBV30	TRBJ2-6	few	-	TGTGCCTGGACCCAATTGTCTGGGGCCAACGTCCTGACTTTC	CAWTQLSGANVLTF
TRBV4-1	TRBJ2-5	many	TRBD2	TGCGCCAGCAGCCGACTAGCGGGAGACGAGACCCAGTACTTC	CASSRLAGDETQYF
TRBV12-3/TRBV12-4	TRBJ2-3	-	-	TGTGCCAGCGCGGGGTCTACGCAGTATTTT	CASAGSTQYF
TRBV5-5	TRBJ1-4	many	TRBD1	TGTGCCAGCAGCACCGGACAGGGTGGGGATGAAAAACTGTTTTTT	CASSTGQGGDEKLFF
TRBV3-1	TRBJ2-1	many	TRBD1	TGTGCCAGCAGCCAAGATCAGGGGGTGTACAATGAGCAGTTCTTC	CASSQDQGVYNEQFF